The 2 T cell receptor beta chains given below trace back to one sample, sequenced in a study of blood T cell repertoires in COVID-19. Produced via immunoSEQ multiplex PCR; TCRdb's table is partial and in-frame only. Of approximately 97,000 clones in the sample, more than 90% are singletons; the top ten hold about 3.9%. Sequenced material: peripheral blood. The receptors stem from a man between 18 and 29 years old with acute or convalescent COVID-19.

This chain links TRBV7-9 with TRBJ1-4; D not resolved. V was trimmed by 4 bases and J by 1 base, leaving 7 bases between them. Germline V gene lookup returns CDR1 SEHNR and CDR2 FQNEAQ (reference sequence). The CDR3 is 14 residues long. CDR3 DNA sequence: TGTGCCAGCAGCTCTCCAGAAACTAATGAAAAACTGTTTTTT. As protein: CASSSPETNEKLFF.

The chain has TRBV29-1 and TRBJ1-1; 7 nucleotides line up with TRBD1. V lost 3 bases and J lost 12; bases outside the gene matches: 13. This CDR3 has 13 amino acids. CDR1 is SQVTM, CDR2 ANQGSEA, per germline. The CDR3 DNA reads TGCAGCGTTGATACCCGACAGGGAACTTCGTCTTTCTTT. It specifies CSVDTRQGTSSFF.